The present T cell receptor (beta chain) was sequenced within a study of T cell responses to AZD1222 COVID-19 vaccine (dated by TCRdb to the early 2020s). A note on the overall study: TCR sequencing was performed for 233 trial participants, of whom approximately 200 were given two doses of AZD1222 and some 26 were given two doses of MenACWY control vaccine. Enrollment into the trials was organized by age into subgroups of 18-55, 56-69 and 70-plus years, and those subgroups contained approximately 160, 26 and 62 TCR-sequenced participants, respectively. What the authors observed across the whole study: Because no samples from the day 14 peak response were available, repertoires could be characterized only after the peak T cell response. Conclusions about previously exposed vaccinees are limited because only a handful of AZD1222 recipients were SARS-CoV-2 seropositive at baseline. Participants were mostly white British, with more females than males. The authors suggested clonal diversity may have been underestimated. The 56-69-year group was small, and its depth increase did not reach significance, likely because of low power. The whole spike protein was spanned by vaccine-associated CD4 TCRs, and dominant responses were seen in regions 160-218 and 743-854. Nearly half of unique spike-specific TCRs reportedly recognized epitopes outside regions mutated in the B.1.351 and B.1.1.7 variants. A significant rise in spike-specific TCR breadth and depth was observed after two AZD1222 doses relative to day 0 and relative to MenACWY recipients.

The CDR3 goes from the cysteine to the phenylalanine over 13 residues. Just the 39-base CDR3 DNA is kept, in frame starting at base 1. The trim is 1 base for V and 5 bases for J, with a gap of 8 bases between the germline ends. For CDR1 and CDR2, the germline V gene (reference sequence) lists LNHDA and SQIVND. The time point label here, explained by the study, means: about 28 days (+/-7) after the second vaccine dose. Because spike-specific TCR depth and breadth did not differ between the two schedules, AZD1222 recipients who got a second dose at roughly 4 weeks were pooled with those who got a second dose at roughly 12 weeks. Vaccinee samples were obtained from the UK trials COV001 and COV002, which included a single-blind randomized controlled phase 2/3 trial of AZD1222 (ChAdOx1 nCoV-19) in healthy adults. For TCRbeta chain sequencing, PBMC samples from trial participants were taken at day 0 and at day 28 after the second dose.

Turning to this clone: Its antigen is unknown. Base qualities are not recorded, but no much larger clone differs from it by a single base.

The CDR3 regions of human TCRbeta chains were subjected to immunosequencing. Processing in the source paper ran as follows. Repertoire TCRs were checked for matches against a reference library of SARS-CoV-2-specific TCRs that had been generated using the MIRA antigen-specificity platform. Breadth meant the fraction of unique TCRs that were SARS-CoV-2-associated, whereas depth meant the fraction of total T cells that were SARS-CoV-2-associated. Using the MIRA data, each spike-specific TCR was mapped to the spike region that the TCR reacts to and placed in a CD4 or CD8 class. Log10-transformed breadth and depth values were compared by one-way ANOVA with Sidak's multiple comparisons tests. TCRdb re-hosts the immuneACCESS table, in-frame sequences only. Its copies lack some clones; in the studies checked, an unresolved V gene accounts for under half of them, and the cause for the rest is not known. The DNA was the basis for D and trimming; V, J and clone size are from that table. This sample gives about 130,000 clones in total; roughly 88% of them show up just once. Around 0.99% of the sample lies in the top ten.

The chain is encoded by TRBV19 joined to TRBJ2-5; the D gene lacks a confident call. This receptor was taken from an adult who received the AZD1222 COVID-19 vaccine. This specimen consisted of peripheral blood, obtained 28 days after the second AZD1222 dose. The sequenced DNA is TGTGCCAGTAGTATAGGTGGGCGGGAGACCCAGTACTTC. The encoded protein is CASSIGGRETQYF.